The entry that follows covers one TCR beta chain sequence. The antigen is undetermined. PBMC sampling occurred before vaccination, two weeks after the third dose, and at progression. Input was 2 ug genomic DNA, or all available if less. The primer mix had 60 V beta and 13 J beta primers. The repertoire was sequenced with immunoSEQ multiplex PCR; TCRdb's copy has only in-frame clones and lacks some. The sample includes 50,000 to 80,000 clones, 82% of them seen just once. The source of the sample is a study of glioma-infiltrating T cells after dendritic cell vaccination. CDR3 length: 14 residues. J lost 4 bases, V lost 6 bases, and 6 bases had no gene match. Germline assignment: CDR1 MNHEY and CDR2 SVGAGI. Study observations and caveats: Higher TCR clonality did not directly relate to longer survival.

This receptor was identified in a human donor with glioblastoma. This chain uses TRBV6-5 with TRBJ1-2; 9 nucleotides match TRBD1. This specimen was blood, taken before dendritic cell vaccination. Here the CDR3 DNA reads TGTGCCAGCAGCCGCACAGGGGGCCTCTATGGCTACACCTTC. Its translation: CASSRTGGLYGYTF.